The 30 T cell receptor beta chains below all came from one sample that was sequenced in a study of human T cells and chemical hapten exposure. TCRdb ran MiXCR on the RACE reads and lists one entry per CDR3 protein. The sample has more than 300,000 distinct CDR3 sequences; approximately 5% are singletons. Documented time point: pre-sensitization, week 0. Noted treatment: therapeutic diphenylcyclopropenone sensitization with weekly scalp DPC. Sequencing was performed on whole blood, taken in connection with sensitization to the hapten diphenylcyclopropenone (DPC). The receptor source for this set is a woman aged 45-65 years with alopecia areata. Some clones in this sample may be carry-over from other donors' samples.

The J gene is TRBJ1-1, the V gene TRBV25-1; unclear D gene. Germline lookup yields CDR1 MGHDK and CDR2 SYGVNS. The CDR3 spans 16 residues. Deletions cut 6 bases from V and 3 bases from J, with 20 bases between. The CDR3 loop reads CASRAVRAGSDTEAFF. Here the CDR3 DNA reads TGTGCCAGCAGGGCGGTGAGGGCTGGGTCTGACACTGAAGCTTTCTTT.

This clonotype was found many times. V gene TRBV6-5 combines with J gene TRBJ2-5, with 12 bases lining up with TRBD2. Germline lookup yields CDR1 MNHEY and CDR2 SVGAGI. The ends lost 5 bases at V and 2 bases at J; junction bases unmatched: 3. The CDR3 is 15 amino acids. DNA for the CDR3: TGTGCCAGCAGTCCTAGCGGGAGGGGACAAGAGACCCAGTACTTC. It translates to CASSPSGRGQETQYF.

This clonotype has ten or more counts. The chain recombines TRBV12-3 or TRBV12-4 with TRBJ2-7, with 12 bases fitting TRBD2. CDR3 size: 14 residues. V dropped 5 bases and J dropped 9; count of bases not matched to a gene: 8. The CDR3 reads CASSPASGRAVQYF. CDR3 sequence (DNA): TGTGCCAGCAGTCCTGCTAGCGGGAGGGCCGTGCAGTACTTC.

This clonotype was observed a handful of times. The CDR3 sequence is CASSPMDSVMGTEAFF. The CDR3 DNA reads as TGTGCCAGCAGTCCGATGGACAGCGTCATGGGTACTGAAGCTTTCTTT. The chain has TRBV6-6 and TRBJ1-1; the D gene is possibly TRBD1 (6 bases). V dropped 5 bases and J dropped 5 bases, with 21 bases sitting between them. CDR3 size: 16 residues. Germline CDR1 MNHNY, CDR2 SVGAGI (reference sequence).

This clonotype appeared many times. The chain couples TRBV7-2 to TRBJ2-1, with D perhaps TRBD1 (5 bases). From germline, CDR1 is SGHTA and CDR2 FQGNSA. The ends were cut back, 3 bases at V and 5 bases at J, with 17 bases in the middle. The CDR3 covers 16 residues. This chain's CDR3 is CASSFGRPGPNNEQFF. The CDR3 DNA is TGTGCCAGCAGCTTTGGCAGGCCAGGGCCCAACAATGAGCAGTTCTTC.

This clonotype has at least ten counts. The chain joins TRBV4-2 to TRBJ2-2; a possible D gene is TRBD1 (6 bases). V lost 5 bases, J lost 2 bases, and 15 bases lay in between. Germline values: CDR1 LGHNA, CDR2 YNFKEQ. CDR3 size: 16 residues. The CDR3 reads CASSLRRTVNTGELFF. In DNA, the CDR3 is TGTGCCAGCAGCTTAAGGAGGACAGTTAACACCGGGGAGCTGTTTTTT.

This clonotype was counted ten times or more. This sequence joins TRBV12-3 or TRBV12-4 and TRBJ2-1; TRBD2 matches 8 bases. V lost 6 bases to trimming and J lost 9 bases; unmatched junction nucleotides: 13. This CDR3 region has 15 residues. The CDR3 loop reads CASSPAVAGSGEQFF. The CDR3 DNA follows: TGTGCCAGCAGCCCCGCGGTAGCGGGGTCGGGTGAGCAGTTCTTC.

The chain employs TRBV10-3 and TRBJ2-1; the match to TRBD2 covers 9 bases. This CDR3 is 18 amino acids long. V dropped 4 bases and J dropped 7; count of bases not matched to a gene: 17. CDR1 is ENHRY, CDR2 SYGVKD, per germline. This CDR3 is CAISARQVRLAEANEQFF. CDR3 coding DNA: TGTGCCATCAGTGCCCGACAGGTCAGACTAGCGGAGGCGAATGAGCAGTTCTTC.

The chain has TRBV29-1 and TRBJ2-2; 10 nucleotides line up with TRBD1. Germline V CDR1 and CDR2: SQVTM, ANQGSEA. The ends lost 8 bases at V and 8 bases at J; junction bases unmatched: 8. This CDR3 is built from 13 residues. CDR3 sequence: CSILTGGLGELFF. The DNA of the CDR3 is TGCAGCATATTGACAGGGGGCCTGGGGGAGCTGTTTTTT.

This clonotype was seen more than once but under ten times. An end of the junction differs from the germline gene, which may be a read error. The rearrangement joins TRBV12-3 or TRBV12-4 to TRBJ1-3, with no clear D. The CDR3 totals 10 residues. The CDR3 loop reads CASRDERSVF. CDR3 DNA sequence: TGTGCCAGCAGGGATGAACGTTCTGTCTTT.

This clonotype was observed at least ten times. The genes are TRBV5-4 and TRBJ2-3; no definite D call. Looked up from germline, CDR1 is SGHNT and CDR2 is YYREEE (reference sequence). The CDR3 sequence is 14 residues long. Trimming took off 4 bases at V and 0 bases at J, with 9 bases between the two ends. CDR3 residues: CASSIQASTDTQYF. The CDR3, as DNA: TGTGCCAGCAGCATCCAAGCGAGCACAGATACGCAGTATTTT.

The rearrangement joins TRBV12-5 to TRBJ2-5, with D unclear. This CDR3 region has 12 residues. V dropped 0 bases and J dropped 5 bases, with 4 bases sitting between them. Per the germline V gene, CDR1 is LGHNT and CDR2 is FRNRAP. The CDR3 sequence is CASGLVSETQYF. CDR3 coding DNA: TGTGCTAGTGGTTTGGTATCGGAGACCCAGTACTTC.

This clonotype has at least ten counts. The J gene is TRBJ2-7, the V gene TRBV4-1; 11 nucleotides line up with TRBD1. J was trimmed by 6 bases and V by 0 bases; bases with no gene match: 1. Per germline, CDR1 MGHRA and CDR2 YSYEKL. The CDR3 is 14 amino acids. CDR3 in amino acids: CASSQEGTGGEQYF. DNA for the CDR3: TGCGCCAGCAGCCAAGAGGGGACAGGGGGCGAGCAGTACTTC.

The chain is built from TRBV12-3 or TRBV12-4 and TRBJ1-2; D might be TRBD1 (6 bases). The CDR3 is 14 residues long. The V end lost 2 bases, the J end lost 8 bases, and 15 bases lay between the germline ends. The CDR3 nucleotides are TGTGCCAGCAGTTTACGCTCGACAGGCGACGGCTACACCTTC. Protein sequence: CASSLRSTGDGYTF.

This clonotype was recorded at least ten times. This rearrangement joins TRBV27 to TRBJ1-2; TRBD1 matches 7 bases. The CDR3 contains 13 residues. V lost 5 bases, J lost 4 bases, and 4 bases stayed unmatched. Germline V gene data show CDR1 as MNHEY and CDR2 as SMNVEV (reference sequence). CDR3 sequence: CASSQGQPYGYTF. In nucleotides, the CDR3 is TGTGCCAGCAGTCAGGGACAGCCCTATGGCTACACCTTC.

The V gene is TRBV24-1, the J gene TRBJ1-4; D is possibly TRBD1 (6 bases). Germline V gene sequence: CDR1 KGHDR, CDR2 SFDVKD. The length of the CDR3 is 12 residues. Trimming cost V 5 bases and J 8 bases, with 8 bases left between them. CDR3 amino acids: CATSVQGEKLFF. The CDR3 bases are TGTGCCACCAGTGTCCAGGGGGAAAAACTGTTTTTT.

Many counts were recorded for this clonotype. This chain uses TRBV4-1 with TRBJ2-1; the D gene could be TRBD1 or TRBD2 (5 bases each). The CDR3 loop spans 14 amino acids. Trimming shortened V by 0 bases and J by 3 bases, and 6 bases separated the two germline ends. The germline V gene has CDR1 MGHRA and CDR2 YSYEKL. CDR3 DNA: TGCGCCAGCAGCCAAGAGGGGGACTACAATGAGCAGTTCTTC. Protein sequence: CASSQEGDYNEQFF.

This clonotype was seen a few times. This chain links TRBV20-1 with TRBJ1-5; D is possibly TRBD1 (5 bases). Germline lookup yields CDR1 DFQATT and CDR2 SNEGSKA (reference sequence). This CDR3 region has 18 residues. V lost 5 bases and J lost 2, with 25 bases in between. CDR3 in amino acids: CSAGPAGRTASGNQPQHF. The CDR3 coding sequence is TGCAGTGCTGGTCCAGCAGGGAGGACGGCCTCGGGCAATCAGCCCCAGCATTTT.

This clonotype was seen a single time. J is TRBJ2-1 and V is TRBV20-1; possibly TRBD2 for D (5 bases). Germline CDR1 reads DFQATT; CDR2 reads SNEGSKA (reference sequence). This CDR3 comprises 15 residues. The ends were cut back, 6 bases at V and 9 bases at J, with 24 bases in the middle. DNA of the CDR3: TGCAGTGCCCTCAGCGTGCGGGCCGGTTTAGGTGAGCAGTTCTTC. Its protein is CSALSVRAGLGEQFF.

The V and J genes are TRBV7-8 and TRBJ2-5; tentative D call: TRBD2 (5 bases). This CDR3 is built from 15 residues. V lost 5 bases to trimming and J lost 4 bases, with 17 bases between them. From germline, CDR1 is SGHVS and CDR2 FQNEAQ. The DNA for the CDR3 is TGTGCCAGCAGCGCAACCGGAGCGGTTCTAGAGACCCAGTACTTC. This codes for CASSATGAVLETQYF.

This clonotype was counted many times. The chain links TRBV9 to TRBJ1-1, with TRBD1 matching 9 bases. This CDR3 is 17 amino acids long. V shed 4 bases, J shed 1 base, and the junction held 11 bases outside the gene matches. Germline V gene data show CDR1 as SGDLS and CDR2 as YYNGEE. CDR3 sequence (DNA): TGTGCCAGCAGCTCCCGGGACAGGGAGATTTGGAACACTGAAGCTTTCTTT. It translates to CASSSRDREIWNTEAFF. Using reference TRBV9 and TRBJ1-1 for the parts outside the CDR3, the full variable domain is DSGVTQTPKHLITATGQRVTLRCSPRSGDLSVYWYQQSLDQGLQFLIQYYNGEERAKGNILERFSAQQFPDLHSELNLSSLELGDSALYFCASSSRDREIWNTEAFFGQGTRLTVV.

This clonotype was seen at least ten times. The J gene is TRBJ2-2, the V gene TRBV7-9, with 8 bases that match TRBD2. The junction had 8 bases not matched to a gene; V was cut back by 5 bases and J by 6 bases. Per the germline V gene, CDR1 is SEHNR and CDR2 is FQNEAQ (reference sequence). The CDR3 spans 15 residues. CDR3 sequence reads: CASSPRLALAGELFF. The CDR3 nucleotides are TGTGCCAGCAGCCCGAGACTAGCGTTGGCCGGGGAGCTGTTTTTT. The full variable domain, completed using reference TRBV7-9 and TRBJ2-2, is DTGVSQNPRHKITKRGQNVTFRCDPISEHNRLYWYRQTLGQGPEFLTYFQNEAQLEKSRLLSDRFSAERPKGSFSTLEIQRTEQGDSAMYLCASSPRLALAGELFFGEGSRLTVL.

This clonotype was counted a few times. This chain links TRBV19 with TRBJ2-5; the D call may be TRBD1 or TRBD2 (7 bases each). Per the germline V gene, CDR1 is LNHDA and CDR2 is SQIVND (reference sequence). Trimming stripped 7 bases from V and 2 bases from J, with 14 bases between. The CDR3 length is 14 residues. CDR3 coding DNA: TGTGCCAGTACGAACAGGGGAGGGCAAGAGACCCAGTACTTC. This translates into CASTNRGGQETQYF.

The chain employs TRBV5-6 and TRBJ1-1, with D uncertain. The CDR3 loop spans 16 amino acids. Germline CDR1 and CDR2: SGHDT and YYEEEE. Trimming removed 2 bases at V and 6 bases at J, with 20 bases between. CDR3 sequence (DNA): TGTGCCAGCAGCTTTACTACCCCGACAATACTAGCTGAAGCTTTCTTT. Protein sequence: CASSFTTPTILAEAFF.

V and J are TRBV2 and TRBJ1-4; no clear D gene. The V and J ends lost 3 bases and 8 bases respectively, with 16 bases between them. The CDR3 is 15 residues long. Germline values: CDR1 SNHLY, CDR2 FYNNEI. The CDR3: CASSDGVMSREKLFF. In DNA form, the CDR3 reads TGTGCCAGCAGTGATGGCGTGATGAGTCGGGAAAAACTGTTTTTT.

The V call is TRBV30, the J call TRBJ2-7, with D tentatively TRBD1 or TRBD2 (5 bases each). Germline CDR1 and CDR2: GTSNPN and SVGIG (reference sequence). The V end was cut by 2 bases, the J end by 7 bases, with 9 bases between. This CDR3 has 11 amino acids. CDR3 in amino acids: CAWSLGDEQYF. CDR3 sequence (DNA): TGTGCCTGGAGTTTGGGGGATGAGCAGTACTTC. Full variable domain (missing parts from reference TRBV30 and TRBJ2-7): SQTIHQWPATLVQPVGSPLSLECTVEGTSNPNLYWYRQAAGRGLQLLFYSVGIGQISSEVPQNLSASRPQDRQFILSSKKLLLSDSGFYLCAWSLGDEQYFGPGTRLTVT.

This clonotype was seen at least ten times. The chain couples TRBV4-1 to TRBJ2-1; TRBD2 agrees at 8 bases. This CDR3 has 14 residues. CDR1 is MGHRA and CDR2 is YSYEKL in the germline V gene. The V segment lost 8 bases and the J segment 1 base; nucleotides outside the gene matches: 4. The CDR3 sequence: CASGLAGSYNEQFF. CDR3 bases: TGCGCCAGCGGTCTAGCGGGTTCCTACAATGAGCAGTTCTTC.

The chain combines TRBV6-1 with TRBJ2-7; no reliable D call. V lost 5 bases and J 6 bases, leaving 14 bases between the germline ends. Per germline, CDR1 MNHNS and CDR2 SASEGT. CDR3 length equals 13 residues. The CDR3: CASSQNPPSEQYF. The CDR3, as DNA: TGTGCCAGCAGTCAGAATCCCCCCTCCGAGCAGTACTTC.

This clonotype was recorded at least ten times. This chain joins TRBV12-5 and TRBJ1-5; D not certain. From germline, CDR1 is LGHNT and CDR2 FRNRAP. The V end was cut by 1 base, the J end by 4 bases, with 2 bases between. The CDR3 contains 12 residues. The CDR3 sequence is CASGLENQPQHF. Written as DNA, the CDR3 is TGTGCTAGTGGTTTGGAGAATCAGCCCCAGCATTTT.

The chain uses TRBV15 and TRBJ1-5; D ambiguous. Germline V CDR1 and CDR2: LNHNV, YYDKDF (reference sequence). V shed 0 bases and J shed 5 bases, with 8 bases lying between them. CDR3 length equals 14 residues. CDR3 amino acids: CATSRDLEDQPQHF. The CDR3 bases are TGTGCCACCAGCAGAGATCTCGAGGATCAGCCCCAGCATTTT.